This T cell receptor beta chain is from a study of beta chain features in type 1 diabetes. Between the trimmed V and J ends, which lost 6 bases and 5 bases, there was a span of 23 bases. The CDR3 is 15 amino acids. In germline, CDR1 is SQVTM, CDR2 ANQGSEA. Study-wide results and caveats: Shortening that was moderate but significant affected the TCRB CDR3s of Type 1 diabetes patients in all four CD4+ subsets. More deletions and fewer insertions at VDJ junctions were found in patients with type 1 diabetes. cDNA sequencing could over-represent cells with high TCR expression.

A heparinised blood draw that averaged around 110 mL was obtained once from each donor. In the case of this clone: The antigen is not known.

Every isolated RNA sample was fully reverse transcribed, so sequencing captured expressed TCRB transcripts. Sequencing used immunoSEQ multiplex PCR; TCRdb keeps in-frame clones, though not all of them. The profile shows some 47,000 clones, approximately 44% of them singletons. Sample: stem cell memory CD4+ T cells from blood. The receptor was isolated from a man younger than 45 with type 1 diabetes. The chain joins TRBV29-1 to TRBJ2-7; D might be TRBD1 (8 bases). CDR3 sequence reads: CSVALTGEGSDEQYF. CDR3 bases: TGCAGCGTCGCACTGACAGGGGAGGGTAGCGACGAGCAGTACTTC.